This T cell receptor (beta chain) was sequenced during a study of molecular identifiers for immune sequencing clone quantification. TCRdb processed the PCR reads anew with MiXCR; each CDR3 protein has one entry. Of just over 40,000 distinct CDR3 sequences in the sample, around 18% are singletons; the top ten hold less than 9%. This CDR3 is built from 17 residues. CDR1 and CDR2 (germline): DFQATT, SNEGSKA (reference sequence). Unmatched junction bases numbered 8, after V lost 6 bases and J lost 1 base. This chain uses TRBV20-1 with TRBJ2-3; TRBD2 matches at 15 bases. Sequencing was done on a sample of naive CD8+ T cells from blood, with Jurkat cell RNA spiked in. Subset reported: FACS-sorted CD8+CD4-CCR7+CD45RA+ naive T cells. The TCR sequence derives from a human donor in good health. Some libraries in this study had Jurkat cell RNA spiked in. The CDR3 sequence is CSARGLAGGIGTDTQYF. The CDR3 nucleotides read TGCAGTGCACGGGGACTAGCGGGAGGTATTGGCACAGATACGCAGTATTTT.